This T cell receptor beta chain was identified during a study of shared clonotypes between healthy human individuals. Sequencing was performed with immunoSEQ multiplex PCR; in TCRdb, only in-frame clones are kept and a portion is missing. Among a few million clones, approximately 93% were seen once, and the ten largest hold 0.35% to 0.5%. This clone was picked up one time. J gave up 2 bases and V 4 bases, and 12 bases lay outside the gene matches. This CDR3 has 17 amino acids. Germline assignment: CDR1 SGDLS and CDR2 YYNGEE. Sequencing input: naive CD4+ T cells from PBMCs. Specified subset: CD45RA+ positively selected. The chain recombines TRBV9 with TRBJ2-1; 7 nucleotides line up with TRBD2. The sequence was obtained from a man younger than 35 in good health. Some clones in this sample may be carry-over from other donors' samples. The CDR3 loop is CASSKDGSGSAYNEQFF. The DNA for the CDR3 is TGTGCCAGCAGCAAAGACGGTAGCGGGTCAGCCTACAATGAGCAGTTCTTC.